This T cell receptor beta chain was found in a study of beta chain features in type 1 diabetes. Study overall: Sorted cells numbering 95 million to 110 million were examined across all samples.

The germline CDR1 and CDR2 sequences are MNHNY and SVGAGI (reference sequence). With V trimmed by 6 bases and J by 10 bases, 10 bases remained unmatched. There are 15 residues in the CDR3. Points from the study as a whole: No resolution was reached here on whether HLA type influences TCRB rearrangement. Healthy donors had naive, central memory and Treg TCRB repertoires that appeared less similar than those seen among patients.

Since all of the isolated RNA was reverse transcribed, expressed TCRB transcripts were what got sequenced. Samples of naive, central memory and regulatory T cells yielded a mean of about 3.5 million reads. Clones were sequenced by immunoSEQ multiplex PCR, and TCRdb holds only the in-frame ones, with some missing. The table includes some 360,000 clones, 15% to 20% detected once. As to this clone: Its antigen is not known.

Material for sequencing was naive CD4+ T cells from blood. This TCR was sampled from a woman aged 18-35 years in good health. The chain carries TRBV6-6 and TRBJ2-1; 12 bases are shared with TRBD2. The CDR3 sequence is CASSPASGRGGEQFF. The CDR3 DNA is TGTGCCAGCAGCCCGGCTAGCGGGAGGGGTGGGGAGCAGTTCTTC.